A selection of T cell receptor beta chains follows, all from one sample in a study of identical twins. Each CDR3 protein is one row after TCRdb ran MiXCR on the 5' RACE reads. The sample lists about 240,000 distinct CDR3 sequences; 7.5% were seen once. The sample also formed part of further work on yellow fever vaccine responses in identical twins.

Sequenced sample: CD8+ T cells sorted from blood. These receptors originate from a woman aged 18-35 years in good health. CDR3s include the opening cysteine and the closing phenylalanine or tryptophan. A D gene is named only where the DNA matches it firmly. Where a row states a size, it is once, few, many or the class of an expanded clone; other rows omit it.

v_gene	abundance	j_gene	d_gene	CDR3nt	CDR3aa
TRBV15	few	TRBJ2-1	TRBD2	TGTGCCACCAGAGATACCTCTAGCGGGAGCCCAAGATACGATGAGCAGTTCTTC	CATRDTSSGSPRYDEQFF
TRBV2	.	TRBJ2-3	.	TGTGCCAGCAGTGAAGGGGTAGGGTTCTCAGATACGCAGTATTTT	CASSEGVGFSDTQYF
TRBV5-1	many	TRBJ2-3	.	TGCGCCAGCAGCTGGGATTTAGCGGCCACCACAGATACGCAGTATTTT	CASSWDLAATTDTQYF
TRBV7-2	many	TRBJ1-2	.	TGTGCCAGCAGCTTTCCGACAGGCCACTATGGCTACACCTTC	CASSFPTGHYGYTF
TRBV7-2	.	TRBJ2-7	TRBD1	TGTGCCAGCAGCTTGAGAATTGGGACAGGGTCCTACGAGCAGTACTTC	CASSLRIGTGSYEQYF
TRBV21-1	.	TRBJ1-2	.	TGTGCCAGCAGCAAAGGAGAGGGGAAGGGCTACACCTTC	CASSKGEGKGYTF
TRBV10-1	many	TRBJ2-1	.	TGCGCCAGCAGCGCCGATCCTAGCGCGTACAATGAGCAGTTCTTC	CASSADPSAYNEQFF
TRBV6-1	.	TRBJ2-3	.	TGTGCCAGCCCCAGCACTGCAACAGATACGCAGTATTTT	CASPSTATDTQYF
TRBV24-1	many	TRBJ2-2	TRBD2	TGTGCCTCCGGGGGGACCGGGGAGCTGTTTTTT	CASGGTGELFF
TRBV12-3/TRBV12-4	few	TRBJ1-5	.	TGTGCCAGCAGTCTACCGTTTAGCAATCAGCCCCAGCATTTT	CASSLPFSNQPQHF
TRBV7-9	.	TRBJ2-7	.	TGTGCCAGCAGCTTAGCATTGAGCCCGGGCGAGCAGTACTTC	CASSLALSPGEQYF
TRBV4-1	.	TRBJ1-1	.	TGCGCCAGCAGCCAAGGGGAGGGGGGCGACGAAGCTTTCTTT	CASSQGEGGDEAFF
TRBV5-6	few	TRBJ1-5	.	TGTGCCAGCAGTTACGGGTATAGCAATCAGCCCCAGCATTTT	CASSYGYSNQPQHF
TRBV4-1	few	TRBJ1-2	.	TGCGCCAGCAGCCAAGACGTGCACGTGGGGGCCCCCTATGGCTACACCTTC	CASSQDVHVGAPYGYTF
TRBV5-1	few	TRBJ2-3	TRBD1	TGCGCCAGCAGCCCAACGACAGGGGCAGATACGCAGTATTTT	CASSPTTGADTQYF
TRBV25-1	many	TRBJ2-2	TRBD2	TGTGCCAGCAGTGAATCATTAGCGGGGACCACCGGGGAGCTGTTTTTT	CASSESLAGTTGELFF
TRBV2	many	TRBJ2-7	.	TGTGCCAGCAGTGGGGGAGGCCCGCTATCTTCCTACGAGCAGTACTTC	CASSGGGPLSSYEQYF
TRBV12-3/TRBV12-4	few	TRBJ2-5	TRBD2	TGTGCCAGCAGTTTCGGACTAGCGGGAGACCAAGAGACCCAGTACTTC	CASSFGLAGDQETQYF
TRBV2	.	TRBJ2-7	.	TGTGCCGGAGCACGCATGCTGAATAGCTCCTACGAGCAGTACTTC	CAGARMLNSSYEQYF
TRBV6-5	.	TRBJ2-1	TRBD2	TGTGCCAGCAGTTACTCCAACGCGGGGGGGAATGAGCAGTTCTTC	CASSYSNAGGNEQFF
TRBV3-1	many	TRBJ2-1	.	TGTGCCAGCAGCCAAGATGGGTGGGAATACAATGAGCAGTTCTTC	CASSQDGWEYNEQFF
TRBV7-6	.	TRBJ2-1	.	TGTGCCAGCAGCCCGCCCCCCGGAGGGGATGGGTACAATGAGCAGTTCTTC	CASSPPPGGDGYNEQFF
TRBV14	few	TRBJ2-5	.	TGTGCCAGCAGCCAGACAGGCCTAGGGGAGACCCAGTACTTC	CASSQTGLGETQYF
TRBV6-5	few	TRBJ2-7	.	TGTGCCAGCAGTTACGAGGGGCCACCCTACGAGCAGTACTTC	CASSYEGPPYEQYF
TRBV12-3/TRBV12-4	few	TRBJ1-2	.	TGTGCCAGCAGTGGGACCCGAGGGGTTCATGGCTACACCTTC	CASSGTRGVHGYTF
TRBV10-2	many	TRBJ1-1	.	TGCGCCAGCAGTATGAACTACATGAACACTGAAGCTTTCTTT	CASSMNYMNTEAFF
TRBV9	many	TRBJ1-1	.	TGTGCCAGCAGCCAACTCGGGAACACTGAAGCTTTCTTT	CASSQLGNTEAFF
TRBV29-1	few	TRBJ1-1	.	TGCAGCGTTGAAGATCGGGTGGGGGGGGACACTGAAGCTTTCTTT	CSVEDRVGGDTEAFF